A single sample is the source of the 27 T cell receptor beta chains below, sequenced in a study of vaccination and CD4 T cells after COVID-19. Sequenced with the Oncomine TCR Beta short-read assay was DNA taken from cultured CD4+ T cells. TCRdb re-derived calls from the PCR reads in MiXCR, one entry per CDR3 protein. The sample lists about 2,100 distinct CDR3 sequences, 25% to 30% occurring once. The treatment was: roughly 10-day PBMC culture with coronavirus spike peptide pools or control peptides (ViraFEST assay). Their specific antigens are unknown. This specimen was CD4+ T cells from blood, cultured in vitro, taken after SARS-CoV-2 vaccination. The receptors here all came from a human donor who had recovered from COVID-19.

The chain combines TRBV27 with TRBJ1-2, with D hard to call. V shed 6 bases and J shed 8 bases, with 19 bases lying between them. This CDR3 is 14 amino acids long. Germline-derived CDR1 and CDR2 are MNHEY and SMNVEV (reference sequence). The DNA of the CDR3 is TGTGCCAGCAGCCTTCAGTCCGTCCCCCTCGGCTACACCTTC. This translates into CASSLQSVPLGYTF.

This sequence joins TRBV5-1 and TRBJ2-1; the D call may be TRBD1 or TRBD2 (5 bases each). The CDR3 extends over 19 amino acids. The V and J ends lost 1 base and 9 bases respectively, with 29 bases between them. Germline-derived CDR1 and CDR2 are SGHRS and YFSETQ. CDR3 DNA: TGCGCCAGCAGCTTGCGGGCACTAGTAGGCGCCCCAGGGCACAGTGAGCAGTTCTTC. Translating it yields CASSLRALVGAPGHSEQFF.

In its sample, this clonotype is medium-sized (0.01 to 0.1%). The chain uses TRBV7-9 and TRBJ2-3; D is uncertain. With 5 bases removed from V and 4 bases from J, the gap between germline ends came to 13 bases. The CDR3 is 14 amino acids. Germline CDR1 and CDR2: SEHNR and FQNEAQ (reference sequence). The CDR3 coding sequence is TGTGCCAGCAGCCCGACGGCTGGGGCAGATACGCAGTATTTT. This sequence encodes CASSPTAGADTQYF.

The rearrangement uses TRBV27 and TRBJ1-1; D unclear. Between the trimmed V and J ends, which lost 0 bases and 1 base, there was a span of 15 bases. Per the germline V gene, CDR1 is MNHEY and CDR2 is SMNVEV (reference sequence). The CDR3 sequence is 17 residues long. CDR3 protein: CASSLSPIMTGNTEAFF. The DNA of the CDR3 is TGTGCCAGCAGTTTATCCCCGATAATGACGGGGAACACTGAAGCTTTCTTT.

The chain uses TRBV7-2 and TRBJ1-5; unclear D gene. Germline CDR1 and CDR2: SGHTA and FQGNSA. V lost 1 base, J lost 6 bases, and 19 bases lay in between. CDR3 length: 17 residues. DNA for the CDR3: TGTGCCAGCAGCTTAGTTTTAGACTCCAGGCTGGGTCAGCCCCAGCATTTT. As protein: CASSLVLDSRLGQPQHF.

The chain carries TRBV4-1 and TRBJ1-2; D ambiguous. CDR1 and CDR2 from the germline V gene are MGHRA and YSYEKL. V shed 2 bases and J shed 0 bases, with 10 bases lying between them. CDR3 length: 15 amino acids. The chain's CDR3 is CASSQLQLPNYGYTF. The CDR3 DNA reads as TGCGCCAGCAGCCAACTACAGCTACCTAACTATGGCTACACCTTC.

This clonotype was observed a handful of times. CDR3 region: CASSPLNEQFF. The CDR3, as DNA: TGTGCCAGCAGCCCTCTAAATGAGCAGTTCTTC. The V call is TRBV6-2 or TRBV6-3, the J call TRBJ2-1; D remains ambiguous. The V end lost 6 bases, the J end lost 7 bases, and 7 bases lay between the germline ends. The CDR3 has 11 residues. Germline CDR1 is MNHEY and CDR2 is SVGEGT.

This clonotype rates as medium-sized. CDR3 region: CASRSLMAGHEQYF. In DNA, the CDR3 is TGTGCCAGCAGGTCACTAATGGCGGGCCACGAGCAGTACTTC. V usage is TRBV7-9 and J usage is TRBJ2-7, with D possibly TRBD2 on 5 matching bases. This CDR3 spans 14 amino acids. Trimming took 6 bases from V and 5 from J, leaving 17 bases between them. The V gene's germline CDR1 is SEHNR and CDR2 FQNEAQ (reference sequence).

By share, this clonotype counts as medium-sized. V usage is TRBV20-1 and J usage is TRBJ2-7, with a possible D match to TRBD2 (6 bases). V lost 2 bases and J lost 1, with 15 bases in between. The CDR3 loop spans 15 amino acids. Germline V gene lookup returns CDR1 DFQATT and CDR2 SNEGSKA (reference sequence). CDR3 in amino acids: CSARPRGYTSYEQYF. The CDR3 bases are TGCAGTGCTAGACCACGGGGGTACACTTCCTACGAGCAGTACTTC.

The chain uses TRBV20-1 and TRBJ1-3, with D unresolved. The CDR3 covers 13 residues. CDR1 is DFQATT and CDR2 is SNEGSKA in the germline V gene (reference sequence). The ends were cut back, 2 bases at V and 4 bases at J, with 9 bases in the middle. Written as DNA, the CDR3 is TGCAGTGCTAGATCAGAGGGAGGAAACACCATATATTTT. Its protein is CSARSEGGNTIYF.

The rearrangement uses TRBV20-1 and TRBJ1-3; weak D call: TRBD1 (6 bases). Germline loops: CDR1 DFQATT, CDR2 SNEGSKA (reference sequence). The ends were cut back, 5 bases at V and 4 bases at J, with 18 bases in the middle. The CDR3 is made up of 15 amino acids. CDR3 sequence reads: CSALPGGALGNTIYF. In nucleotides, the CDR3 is TGCAGTGCTCTCCCGGGGGGGGCGTTGGGAAACACCATATATTTT.

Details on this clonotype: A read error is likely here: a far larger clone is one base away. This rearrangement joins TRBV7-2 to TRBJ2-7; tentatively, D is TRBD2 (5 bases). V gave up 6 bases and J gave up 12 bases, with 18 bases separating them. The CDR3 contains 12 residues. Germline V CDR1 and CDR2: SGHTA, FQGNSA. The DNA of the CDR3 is TGTGCCAGCAGTTCGGACTGGAAGCGTGGGTACTTC. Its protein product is CASSSDWKRGYF.

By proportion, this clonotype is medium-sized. The CDR3 DNA is TGCAGTGCTAGTCCCGGGACAGCGAACTACGAGCAGTACTTC. It yields the protein CSASPGTANYEQYF. The genes are TRBV20-1 and TRBJ2-7, with 7 bases fitting TRBD1. Trimming cost V 3 bases and J 3 bases; bases outside gene matches: 8. Germline V CDR1 and CDR2: DFQATT, SNEGSKA (reference sequence). The CDR3 extends over 14 amino acids.

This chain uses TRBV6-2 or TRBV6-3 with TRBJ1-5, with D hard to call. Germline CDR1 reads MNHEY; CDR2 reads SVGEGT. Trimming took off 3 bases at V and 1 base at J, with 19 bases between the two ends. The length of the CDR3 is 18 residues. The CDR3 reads CASSYSLHERRSNQPQHF. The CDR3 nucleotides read TGTGCCAGCAGTTATTCCCTGCATGAGAGAAGGAGCAATCAGCCCCAGCATTTT.

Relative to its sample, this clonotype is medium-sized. The CDR3 region has the DNA TGCAGTGCATGGGGCACAGGGGGCCTGGGTTCACCCCTCCACTTT. Protein product: CSAWGTGGLGSPLHF. V usage is TRBV20-1 and J usage is TRBJ1-6; the match to TRBD1 covers 9 bases. In germline, CDR1 is DFQATT, CDR2 SNEGSKA (reference sequence). J lost 9 bases, V lost 6 bases, and 12 bases had no gene match. CDR3 length: 15 amino acids.

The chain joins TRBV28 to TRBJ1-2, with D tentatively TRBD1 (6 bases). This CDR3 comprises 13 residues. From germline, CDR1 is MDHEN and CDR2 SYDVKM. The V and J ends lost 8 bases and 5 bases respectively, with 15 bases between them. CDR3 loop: CASWTAGGYGYTF. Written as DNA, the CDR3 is TGTGCCAGCTGGACAGCCGGGGGGTATGGCTACACCTTC.

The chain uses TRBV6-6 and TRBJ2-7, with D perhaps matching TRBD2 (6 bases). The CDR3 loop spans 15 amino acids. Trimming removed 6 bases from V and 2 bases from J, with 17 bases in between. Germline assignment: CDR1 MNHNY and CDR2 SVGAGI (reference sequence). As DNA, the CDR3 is TGTGCCAGCAGCCGACCCGGGGGAACCCCCTACGAGCAGTACTTC. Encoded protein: CASSRPGGTPYEQYF.

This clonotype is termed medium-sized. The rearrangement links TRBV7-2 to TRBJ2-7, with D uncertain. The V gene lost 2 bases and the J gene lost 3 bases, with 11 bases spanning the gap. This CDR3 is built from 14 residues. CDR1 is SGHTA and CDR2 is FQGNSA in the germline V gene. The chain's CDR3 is CASSLSGRNYEQYF. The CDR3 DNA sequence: TGTGCCAGCAGCTTATCGGGCAGAAACTACGAGCAGTACTTC.

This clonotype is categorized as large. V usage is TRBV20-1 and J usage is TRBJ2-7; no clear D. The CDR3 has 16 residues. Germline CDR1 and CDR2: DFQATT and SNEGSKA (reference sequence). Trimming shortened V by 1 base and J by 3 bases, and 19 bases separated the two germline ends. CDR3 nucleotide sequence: TGCAGTGCTAGAGGAGAATCTGGAGCCACTAACTACGAGCAGTACTTC. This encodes CSARGESGATNYEQYF.

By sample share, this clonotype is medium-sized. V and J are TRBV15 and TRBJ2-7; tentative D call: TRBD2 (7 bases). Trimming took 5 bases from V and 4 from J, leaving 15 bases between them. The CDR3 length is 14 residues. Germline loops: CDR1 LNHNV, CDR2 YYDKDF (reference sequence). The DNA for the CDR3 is TGTGCCACCAGCGAGGGGGGGGACTCTTACGAGCAGTACTTC. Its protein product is CATSEGGDSYEQYF.

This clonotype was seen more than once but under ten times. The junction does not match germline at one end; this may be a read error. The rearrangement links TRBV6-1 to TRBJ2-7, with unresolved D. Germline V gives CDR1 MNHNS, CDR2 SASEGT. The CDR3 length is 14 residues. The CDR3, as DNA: TGTGCCAGCAGCTCTCCTGAAAAAACTTACGTGCAGTACTTC. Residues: CASSSPEKTYVQYF.

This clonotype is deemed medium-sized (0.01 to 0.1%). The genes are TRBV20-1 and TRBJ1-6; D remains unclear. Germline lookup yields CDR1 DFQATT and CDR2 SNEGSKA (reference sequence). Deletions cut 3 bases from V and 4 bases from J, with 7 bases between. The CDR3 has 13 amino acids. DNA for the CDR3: TGCAGTGCTAGCGCGGCGTATAATTCACCCCTCCACTTT. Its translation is CSASAAYNSPLHF.

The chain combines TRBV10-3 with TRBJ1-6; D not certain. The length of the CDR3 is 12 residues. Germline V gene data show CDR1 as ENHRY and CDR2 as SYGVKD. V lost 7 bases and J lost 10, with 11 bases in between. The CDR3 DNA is TGTGCCATCAAAGACAAACAGTCACCCCTCCACTTT. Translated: CAIKDKQSPLHF.

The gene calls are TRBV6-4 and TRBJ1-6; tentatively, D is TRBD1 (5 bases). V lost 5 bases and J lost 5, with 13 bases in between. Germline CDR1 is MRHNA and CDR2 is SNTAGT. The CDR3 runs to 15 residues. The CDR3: CASSPGGANNSPLHF. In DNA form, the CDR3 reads TGTGCCAGCAGTCCCGGAGGGGCCAATAATTCACCCCTCCACTTT.

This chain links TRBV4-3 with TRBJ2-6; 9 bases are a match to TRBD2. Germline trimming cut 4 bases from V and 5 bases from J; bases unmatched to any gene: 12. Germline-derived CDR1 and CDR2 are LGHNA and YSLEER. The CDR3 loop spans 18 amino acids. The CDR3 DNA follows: TGCGCCAGCAGCCTAGGGGCGCGGGGGGGTCCACGGGCCAACGTCCTGACTTTC. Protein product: CASSLGARGGPRANVLTF.

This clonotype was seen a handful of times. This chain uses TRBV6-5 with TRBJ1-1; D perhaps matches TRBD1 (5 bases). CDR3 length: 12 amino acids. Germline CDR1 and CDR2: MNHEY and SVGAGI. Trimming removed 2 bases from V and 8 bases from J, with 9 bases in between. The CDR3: CASSYDSDEAFF. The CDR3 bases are TGTGCCAGCAGTTACGACAGTGACGAAGCTTTCTTT.

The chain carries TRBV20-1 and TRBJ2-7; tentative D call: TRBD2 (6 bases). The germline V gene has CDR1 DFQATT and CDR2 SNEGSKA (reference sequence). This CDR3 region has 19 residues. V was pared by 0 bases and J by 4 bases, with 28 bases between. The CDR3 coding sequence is TGCAGTGCTAGAGATTCAGCTAGCGATGGGACCTCGATTGGATACGAGCAGTACTTC. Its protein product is CSARDSASDGTSIGYEQYF.